This T cell receptor beta chain was recorded in a study of T cell responses to AZD1222 COVID-19 vaccine. Whole-study findings and limits: The study sampled repertoires only after the peak T cell response. Reports say nearly half of spike-specific TCRs go after unmutated variant regions. Baseline seropositivity occurred in only six AZD1222 recipients.

The CDR3 is 13 amino acids. The V gene lost 8 bases and the J gene lost 5 bases, with 13 bases spanning the gap. Germline V gives CDR1 LNHNV, CDR2 YYDKDF (reference sequence). Details on this clone: What it binds is unknown.

Sequenced by immunoSEQ multiplex PCR; TCRdb stores in-frame clones only, minus some. The top ten hold about 20% of the sample, which has about 70,000 clones, around 85% seen once. This chain connects TRBV15 to TRBJ1-5; D unresolved. The TCR originated in an adult in good health. This material consisted of peripheral blood, taken on day 0 of AZD1222 vaccination. Here the CDR3 reads CATCTGLDQPQHF. In DNA form, the CDR3 reads TGTGCCACCTGCACGGGGTTGGATCAGCCCCAGCATTTT.